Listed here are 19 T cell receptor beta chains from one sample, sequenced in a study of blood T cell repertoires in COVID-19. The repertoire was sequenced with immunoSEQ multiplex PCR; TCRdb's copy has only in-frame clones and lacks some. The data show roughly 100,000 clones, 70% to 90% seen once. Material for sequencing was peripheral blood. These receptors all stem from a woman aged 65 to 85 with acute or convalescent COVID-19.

The CDR3 sequence is CASSLTSFLNEQFF. The CDR3 coding sequence is TGTGCCAGCAGTTTAACTAGTTTTCTAAATGAGCAGTTCTTC. The V call is TRBV27, the J call TRBJ2-1; TRBD2 is a possible D gene (5 bases). There are 14 residues in the CDR3. The ends were cut back, 2 bases at V and 7 bases at J, with 12 bases in the middle. CDR1 is MNHEY, CDR2 SMNVEV, per germline (reference sequence).

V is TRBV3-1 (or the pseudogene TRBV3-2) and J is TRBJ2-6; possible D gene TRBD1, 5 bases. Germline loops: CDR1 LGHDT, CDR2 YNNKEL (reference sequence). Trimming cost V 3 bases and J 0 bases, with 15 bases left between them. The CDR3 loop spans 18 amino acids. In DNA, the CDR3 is TGTGCCAGCAGCCACTACAGGAAATTGGACTCTGGGGCCAACGTCCTGACTTTC. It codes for CASSHYRKLDSGANVLTF.

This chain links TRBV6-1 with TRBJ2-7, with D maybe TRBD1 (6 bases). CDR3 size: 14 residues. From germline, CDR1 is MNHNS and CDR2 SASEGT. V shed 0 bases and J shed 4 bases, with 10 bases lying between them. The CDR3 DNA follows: TGTGCCAGCAGTGAAGCCCTTACAGGGTACGAGCAGTACTTC. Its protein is CASSEALTGYEQYF.

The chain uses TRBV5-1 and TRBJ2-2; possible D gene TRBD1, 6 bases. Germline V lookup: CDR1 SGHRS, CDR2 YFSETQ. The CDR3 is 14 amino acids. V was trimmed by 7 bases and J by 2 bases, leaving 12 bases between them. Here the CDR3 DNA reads TGCGCCAGCCGGGACAACCCCAACACCGGGGAGCTGTTTTTT. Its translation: CASRDNPNTGELFF.

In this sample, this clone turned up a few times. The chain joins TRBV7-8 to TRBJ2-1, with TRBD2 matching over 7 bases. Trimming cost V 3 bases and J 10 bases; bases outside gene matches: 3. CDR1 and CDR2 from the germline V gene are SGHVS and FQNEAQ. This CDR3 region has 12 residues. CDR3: CASSFPGREQFF. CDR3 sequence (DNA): TGTGCCAGCAGCTTCCCCGGGAGGGAGCAGTTCTTC.

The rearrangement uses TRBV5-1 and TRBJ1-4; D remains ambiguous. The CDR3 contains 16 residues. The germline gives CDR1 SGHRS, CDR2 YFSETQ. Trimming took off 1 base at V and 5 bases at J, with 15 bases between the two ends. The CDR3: CASSLFAGETNEKLFF. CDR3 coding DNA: TGCGCCAGCAGCTTGTTTGCCGGGGAGACGAATGAAAAACTGTTTTTT.

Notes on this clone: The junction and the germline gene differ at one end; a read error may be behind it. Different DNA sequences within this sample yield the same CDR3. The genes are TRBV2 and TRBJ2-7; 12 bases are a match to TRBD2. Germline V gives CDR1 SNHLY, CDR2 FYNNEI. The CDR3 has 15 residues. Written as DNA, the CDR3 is TGCGCCAGCAGTGGGGGGGGACTAGCGGGCCACGAGCAGTACTTC. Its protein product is CASSGGGLAGHEQYF.

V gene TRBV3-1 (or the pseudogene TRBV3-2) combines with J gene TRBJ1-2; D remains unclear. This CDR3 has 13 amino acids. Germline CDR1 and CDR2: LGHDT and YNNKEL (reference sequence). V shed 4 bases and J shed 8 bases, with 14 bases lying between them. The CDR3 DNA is TGTGCCAGCAGCCCAGGATCCCGGATGGGCTACACCTTC. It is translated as CASSPGSRMGYTF.

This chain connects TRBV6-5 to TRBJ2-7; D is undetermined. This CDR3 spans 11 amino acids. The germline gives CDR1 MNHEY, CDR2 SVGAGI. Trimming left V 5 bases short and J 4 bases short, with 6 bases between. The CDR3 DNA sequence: TGTGCCAGCAGTCCTAAATACGAGCAGTACTTC. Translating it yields CASSPKYEQYF.

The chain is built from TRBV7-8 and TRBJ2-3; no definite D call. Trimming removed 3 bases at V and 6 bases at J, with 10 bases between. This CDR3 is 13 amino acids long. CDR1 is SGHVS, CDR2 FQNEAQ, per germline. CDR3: CASSFGFGDTQYF. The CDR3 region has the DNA TGTGCCAGCAGCTTCGGTTTCGGGGATACGCAGTATTTT.

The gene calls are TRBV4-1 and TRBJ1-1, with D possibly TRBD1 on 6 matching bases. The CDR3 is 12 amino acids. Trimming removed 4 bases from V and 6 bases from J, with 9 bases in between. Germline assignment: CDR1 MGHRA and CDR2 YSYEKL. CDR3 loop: CASSRGGPEAFF. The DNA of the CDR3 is TGCGCCAGCAGCCGAGGGGGACCTGAAGCTTTCTTT.

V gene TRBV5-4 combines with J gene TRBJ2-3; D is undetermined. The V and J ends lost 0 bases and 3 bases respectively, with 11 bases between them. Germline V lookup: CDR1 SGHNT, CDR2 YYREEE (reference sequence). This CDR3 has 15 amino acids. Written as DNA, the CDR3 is TGTGCCAGCAGCTTGGCCCTGACTGGTACAGATACGCAGTATTTT. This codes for CASSLALTGTDTQYF.

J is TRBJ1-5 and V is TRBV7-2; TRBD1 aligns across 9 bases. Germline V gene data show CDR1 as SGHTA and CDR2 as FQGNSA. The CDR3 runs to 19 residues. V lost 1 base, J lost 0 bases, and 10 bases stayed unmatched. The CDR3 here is CASSLGGTGRRHSNQPQHF. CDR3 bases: TGTGCCAGCAGCTTAGGGGGGACAGGGAGAAGGCATAGCAATCAGCCCCAGCATTTT.

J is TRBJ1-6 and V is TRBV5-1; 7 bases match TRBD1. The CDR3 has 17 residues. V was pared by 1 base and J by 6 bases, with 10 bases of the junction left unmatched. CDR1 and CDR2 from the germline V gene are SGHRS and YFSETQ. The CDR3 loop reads CASSLLEQGVRNSPLHF. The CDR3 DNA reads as TGCGCCAGCAGCTTGCTCGAGCAGGGGGTTCGTAATTCACCCCTCCACTTT.

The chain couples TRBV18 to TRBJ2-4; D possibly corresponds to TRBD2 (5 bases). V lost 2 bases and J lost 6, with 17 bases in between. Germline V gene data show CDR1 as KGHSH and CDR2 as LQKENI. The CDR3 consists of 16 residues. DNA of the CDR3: TGTGCCAGCTCACCAAGGGAGTGGGTAGGAACAAACATTCAGTACTTC. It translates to CASSPREWVGTNIQYF.

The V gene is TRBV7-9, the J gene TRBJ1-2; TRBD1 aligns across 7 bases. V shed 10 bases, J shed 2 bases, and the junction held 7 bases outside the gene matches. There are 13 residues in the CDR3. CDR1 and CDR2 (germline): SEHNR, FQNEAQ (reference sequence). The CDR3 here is CATTTGSNYGYTF. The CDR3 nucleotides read TGTGCCACCACGACAGGGTCAAACTATGGCTACACCTTC.

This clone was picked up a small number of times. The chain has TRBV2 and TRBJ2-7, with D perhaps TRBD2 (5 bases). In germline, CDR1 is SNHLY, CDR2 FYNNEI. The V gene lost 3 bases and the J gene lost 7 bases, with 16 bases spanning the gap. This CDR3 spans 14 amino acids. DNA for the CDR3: TGTGCCAGCAGTGATCAGGTCAGTCCGGGGGAGCAGTACTTC. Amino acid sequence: CASSDQVSPGEQYF.

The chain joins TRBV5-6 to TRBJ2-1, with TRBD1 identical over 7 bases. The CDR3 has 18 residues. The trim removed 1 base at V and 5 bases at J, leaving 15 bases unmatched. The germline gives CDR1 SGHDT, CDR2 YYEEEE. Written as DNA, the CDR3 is TGTGCCAGCAGCTTGTTGAAGGGGACAGCCCAAACCCACAATGAGCAGTTCTTC. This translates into CASSLLKGTAQTHNEQFF.

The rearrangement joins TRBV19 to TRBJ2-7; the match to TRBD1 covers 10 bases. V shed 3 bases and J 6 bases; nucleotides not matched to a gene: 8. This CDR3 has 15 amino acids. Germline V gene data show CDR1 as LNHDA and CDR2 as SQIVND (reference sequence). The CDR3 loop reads CASSIWDRGRGEQYF. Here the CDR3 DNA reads TGTGCCAGTAGTATTTGGGACAGGGGCCGAGGCGAGCAGTACTTC.